The 26 T cell receptor beta chains below all came from one sample that was sequenced in a study of response to subunit inactivated influenza vaccine. TCRdb re-called the RT-PCR reads with MiXCR, one entry per CDR3 protein. The sample yields about 520,000 distinct CDR3 sequences, roughly 7.9% seen once. The sample consisted of PBMCs from blood, taken about 23 months after vaccination. All receptors come from a man aged 50 to 75 who received an inactivated influenza vaccine.

This clonotype was found many times. The chain couples TRBV6-5 to TRBJ2-3; D gene unclear. The CDR3 has 15 residues. The V and J ends lost 0 bases and 2 bases respectively, with 9 bases between them. Germline CDR1 reads MNHEY; CDR2 reads SVGAGI. CDR3 loop: CASSYSMAVTDTQYF. CDR3 bases: TGTGCCAGCAGTTACTCGATGGCTGTCACAGATACGCAGTATTTT.

This chain connects TRBV3-1 to TRBJ2-1; D perhaps matches TRBD1 (5 bases). The germline V gene has CDR1 LGHDT and CDR2 YNNKEL (reference sequence). The CDR3 has 14 residues. V gave up 2 bases and J gave up 10 bases, with 15 bases separating them. CDR3: CASSQSQGRSEQFF. As DNA, the CDR3 is TGTGCCAGCAGCCAAAGCCAGGGCCGCAGCGAGCAGTTCTTC.

This clonotype was found a few times. The chain employs TRBV5-1 and TRBJ2-7; D unclear. CDR1 SGHRS and CDR2 YFSETQ come from the germline V gene. The CDR3 spans 13 residues. With 0 bases removed from V and 6 bases from J, the gap between germline ends came to 10 bases. CDR3 sequence reads: CASSLGSLSEQYF. CDR3 sequence (DNA): TGCGCCAGCAGCTTGGGGTCTCTCTCCGAGCAGTACTTC.

There are a few counts of this clonotype. As DNA, the CDR3 is TGCGCCAGCAGCCAAGATTTGACAGGGTCTAATGAAAAACTGTTTTTT. It specifies CASSQDLTGSNEKLFF. This chain uses TRBV4-3 with TRBJ1-4, with 7 bases that match TRBD1. The V gene's germline CDR1 is LGHNA and CDR2 YSLEER. The CDR3 covers 16 residues. Trimming at V came to 0 bases and at J to 3 bases, leaving 4 bases not matched to a gene.

The chain couples TRBV2 to TRBJ1-6; the D is unclear. Germline values: CDR1 SNHLY, CDR2 FYNNEI. This CDR3 contains 18 residues. Trimming shortened V by 0 bases and J by 1 base, and 13 bases separated the two germline ends. CDR3 nucleotide sequence: TGTGCCAGCAGTGAAGCGCCCCTATGTGGGTCCTATAATTCACCCCTCCACTTT. This encodes CASSEAPLCGSYNSPLHF.

Ten or more counts support this clonotype. V is TRBV7-2 and J is TRBJ2-4, with D unclear. V lost 4 bases to trimming and J lost 5 bases, with 9 bases between them. The CDR3 contains 13 residues. Germline values: CDR1 SGHTA, CDR2 FQGNSA. In DNA, the CDR3 is TGTGCCAGCAGCTCTCCTGCTCAAAACATTCAGTACTTC. It encodes CASSSPAQNIQYF.

This clonotype was counted once. The CDR3 loop reads CASSLAVRRDRQPQHF. The CDR3 DNA sequence: TGTGCCAGCAGCTTAGCCGTCCGAAGGGACAGGCAGCCCCAGCATTTT. The rearrangement links TRBV11-3 to TRBJ1-5; 8 bases fit TRBD1. V trimming: 1 base; J trimming: 7 bases; junction bases outside the gene matches: 9. Looked up from germline, CDR1 is SGHNT and CDR2 is YENEEA. The CDR3 length is 16 residues.

This clonotype was counted many times. The chain uses TRBV9 and TRBJ1-5; D is uncertain. V shed 2 bases and J shed 6 bases, with 12 bases lying between them. CDR1 is SGDLS, CDR2 YYNGEE, per germline. The CDR3 is 14 amino acids. The CDR3 sequence is CASSVVRETQPQHF. The DNA of the CDR3 is TGTGCCAGCAGCGTTGTAAGGGAGACTCAGCCCCAGCATTTT.

V usage is TRBV7-3 and J usage is TRBJ1-4; D not resolved. The ends were cut back, 0 bases at V and 5 bases at J, with 4 bases in the middle. CDR1 and CDR2 from the germline V gene are SGHTA and FQGTGA. The CDR3 has 13 amino acids. The CDR3 sequence: CASSLTANEKLFF. The CDR3, as DNA: TGTGCCAGCAGCTTAACGGCGAATGAAAAACTGTTTTTT.

To note about this clonotype: A single base separates this from a much larger clone, so it may be a read error. A read error is likely, as this CDR3 ends without the conserved phenylalanine or tryptophan. The rearrangement uses TRBV20-1 and TRBJ1-3; possible D gene TRBD1, 6 bases. Germline CDR1 reads DFQATT; CDR2 reads SNEGSKA (reference sequence). V was clipped by 3 bases and J by 4 bases, with 16 bases between them. This CDR3 is 15 amino acids long. The CDR3 DNA reads as TGCAGTGCTAGTGGCTTCGGGGGCTCAGGAAACACCATATATCTT. It specifies CSASGFGGSGNTIYL.

This clonotype was seen repeatedly, ten times or more. The chain links TRBV27 to TRBJ2-1; 8 bases agree with TRBD1. J lost 6 bases, V lost 4 bases, and 11 bases had no gene match. The CDR3 has 16 amino acids. In germline, CDR1 is MNHEY, CDR2 SMNVEV (reference sequence). Written as DNA, the CDR3 is TGTGCCAGCAGTTCCCTAGGACAGGGTGGGTTCAATGAGCAGTTCTTC. As protein: CASSSLGQGGFNEQFF.

V and J are TRBV12-3 or TRBV12-4 and TRBJ1-1; D not resolved. CDR3 length: 13 residues. V was cut by 4 bases and J by 1 base, with 7 bases left in between. CDR3 sequence (DNA): TGTGCCAGCAGTTCCCATCGGAACACTGAAGCTTTCTTT. It encodes CASSSHRNTEAFF.

This clonotype was observed at least ten times. J is TRBJ1-4 and V is TRBV5-1, with a possible D match to TRBD1 (6 bases). Germline V gives CDR1 SGHRS, CDR2 YFSETQ. The V end was cut by 2 bases, the J end by 4 bases, with 12 bases between. The CDR3 is made up of 15 amino acids. The DNA of the CDR3 is TGCGCCAGCAGCTTCGGGGGCAGCCGTAATGAAAAACTGTTTTTT. Its translation is CASSFGGSRNEKLFF.

The J gene is TRBJ2-3, the V gene TRBV27; 8 bases fit TRBD1. Looked up from germline, CDR1 is MNHEY and CDR2 is SMNVEV (reference sequence). V dropped 3 bases and J dropped 8; count of bases not matched to a gene: 16. This CDR3 is 17 amino acids long. CDR3 nucleotide sequence: TGTGCCAGCAGTTTTACTATGACAGGGGCCTGGCTAAGTACGCAGTATTTT. It translates to CASSFTMTGAWLSTQYF.

This clonotype was detected a few times. The chain combines TRBV7-2 with TRBJ2-4; TRBD2 aligns across 8 bases. This CDR3 spans 15 amino acids. V lost 3 bases to trimming and J lost 9 bases; unmatched junction nucleotides: 10. Germline V gives CDR1 SGHTA, CDR2 FQGNSA. The CDR3 here is CASSFTSGSGGIQYF. In DNA form, the CDR3 reads TGTGCCAGCAGCTTTACCAGCGGCAGCGGGGGCATTCAGTACTTC.

As regards this clonotype: One end of the junction does not line up with germline, which may come from a read error. The chain has TRBV12-3 or TRBV12-4 and TRBJ2-3; D possibly corresponds to TRBD2 (7 bases). This CDR3 has 13 amino acids. For the CDR3, the DNA is TGTGCCACGCGCGGCGGGGGCACAGATACGAAGTATTTT. Amino acid sequence: CATRGGGTDTKYF.

This clonotype was recorded many times. V usage is TRBV6-5 and J usage is TRBJ1-1; possibly TRBD1 for D (5 bases). This CDR3 comprises 14 residues. Germline V gene sequence: CDR1 MNHEY, CDR2 SVGAGI. V was pared by 2 bases and J by 1 base, with 8 bases between. The chain's CDR3 is CASSYADKNTEAFF. CDR3 in DNA: TGTGCCAGCAGTTACGCGGACAAGAACACTGAAGCTTTCTTT.

This clonotype was seen repeatedly, ten times or more. The V gene is TRBV5-1, the J gene TRBJ2-7; 7 positions match TRBD1. The ends lost 4 bases at V and 3 bases at J; junction bases unmatched: 7. Germline lookup yields CDR1 SGHRS and CDR2 YFSETQ. The CDR3 contains 14 residues. The CDR3 here is CASSIGRQGYEQYF. Written as DNA, the CDR3 is TGCGCCAGCAGCATCGGAAGACAGGGCTACGAGCAGTACTTC.

A few counts support this clonotype. This chain links TRBV4-3 with TRBJ1-4, with 7 bases fitting TRBD1. The germline V gene has CDR1 LGHNA and CDR2 YSLEER. J was trimmed by 11 bases and V by 0 bases; bases with no gene match: 9. CDR3 length: 15 amino acids. In nucleotides, the CDR3 is TGCGCCAGCAGCCAAGAACCAGTCGACAGGGATAAACTGTTTTTT. It specifies CASSQEPVDRDKLFF.

V is TRBV6-5 and J is TRBJ2-1; TRBD2 matches at 11 bases. The CDR3 has 17 amino acids. The germline V gene has CDR1 MNHEY and CDR2 SVGAGI. The V gene end was trimmed by 3 bases and the J gene end by 9 bases; junction bases not matched to a gene: 13. The CDR3 sequence is CASSYRFLAGGGSEQFF. Here the CDR3 DNA reads TGTGCCAGCAGTTATAGGTTTCTAGCGGGAGGAGGGAGTGAGCAGTTCTTC.

This clonotype was seen only a few times. The chain employs TRBV5-1 and TRBJ2-7, with 10 positions matching TRBD1. CDR1 is SGHRS, CDR2 YFSETQ, per germline. The CDR3 has 16 residues. The J segment lost 4 bases and the V segment lost 4 bases, leaving 11 bases of the junction unmatched. The CDR3 nucleotides read TGCGCCAGCAGCCCCGGCCCGGACAGGGGGTCTTACGAGCAGTACTTC. Residues: CASSPGPDRGSYEQYF.

The chain joins TRBV4-3 to TRBJ2-7; 7 nucleotides match TRBD2. The CDR3 covers 15 residues. Germline loops: CDR1 LGHNA, CDR2 YSLEER. Trimming took 4 bases from V and 3 from J; bases not matched to a gene: 9. The CDR3 protein is CASSRFRDYLYEQYF. The CDR3 DNA sequence: TGCGCCAGCAGCCGGTTCCGGGACTACCTCTACGAGCAGTACTTC.

The chain uses TRBV4-1 and TRBJ2-1, with TRBD2 matching over 10 bases. J lost 2 bases, V lost 4 bases, and 5 bases had no gene match. Germline CDR1 MGHRA, CDR2 YSYEKL. This CDR3 is built from 16 residues. The CDR3 sequence is CASSPSGGPPYNEQFF. The CDR3 nucleotides are TGCGCCAGCAGCCCTAGCGGGGGCCCCCCCTACAATGAGCAGTTCTTC.

This clonotype has only a few counts. V and J are TRBV20-1 and TRBJ1-2; unclear D gene. CDR3 length equals 15 residues. V lost 3 bases and J lost 5, with 19 bases in between. CDR1 is DFQATT, CDR2 SNEGSKA, per germline (reference sequence). For the CDR3, the DNA is TGCAGTGCTAGGTTTTCACGGAAAAGGACTTATGGCTACACCTTC. Its translation: CSARFSRKRTYGYTF.

This rearrangement joins TRBV12-3 or TRBV12-4 to TRBJ2-1; D uncertain. The CDR3 is 12 amino acids. V was trimmed by 6 bases and J by 1 base, leaving 4 bases between them. The CDR3 bases are TGTGCCAGCAGATTATCCTACAATGAGCAGTTCTTC. Residues: CASRLSYNEQFF.

The chain combines TRBV5-5 with TRBJ2-1; tentatively, D is TRBD2 (6 bases). Germline V lookup: CDR1 SGHKS, CDR2 YYEKEE (reference sequence). There are 16 residues in the CDR3. V lost 0 bases to trimming and J lost 4 bases, with 14 bases between them. The CDR3 DNA is TGTGCCAGCAGCTTGGATTGGGACTCCAGTTACAATGAGCAGTTCTTC. This encodes CASSLDWDSSYNEQFF.